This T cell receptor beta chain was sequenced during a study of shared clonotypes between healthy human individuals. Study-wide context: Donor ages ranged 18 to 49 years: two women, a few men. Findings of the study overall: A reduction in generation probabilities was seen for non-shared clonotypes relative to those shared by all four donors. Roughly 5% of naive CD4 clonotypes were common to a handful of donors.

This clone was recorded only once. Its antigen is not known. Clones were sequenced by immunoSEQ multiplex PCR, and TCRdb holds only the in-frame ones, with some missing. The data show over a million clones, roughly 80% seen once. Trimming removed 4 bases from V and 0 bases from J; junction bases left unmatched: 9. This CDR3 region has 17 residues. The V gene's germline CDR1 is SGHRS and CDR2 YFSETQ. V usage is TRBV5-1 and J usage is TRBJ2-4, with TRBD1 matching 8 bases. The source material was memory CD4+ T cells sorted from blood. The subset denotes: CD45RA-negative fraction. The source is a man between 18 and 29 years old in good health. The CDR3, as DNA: TGCGCCAGCAGCCCGGGACAGGTGGGCCTAGCCAAAAACATTCAGTACTTC. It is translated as CASSPGQVGLAKNIQYF.